Given below is one T cell receptor (beta chain) in context. The target antigen is unknown. Some clones are missing from TCRdb's copy, which holds only in-frame ones; the method was immunoSEQ multiplex PCR. The sample holds more than 120,000 clones, around 86% seen once. Losses at the gene ends were 6 bases for V and 8 bases for J; bases not matched to a gene: 12. This CDR3 has 15 amino acids. Per germline, CDR1 KGHDR and CDR2 SFDVKD. The data were taken from a study of Ad26.COV2.S vaccination and SARS-CoV-2 variants. The study, taken as a whole, reports: Following vaccination, spike-specific CD8+ and CD4+ T cell responses reportedly exhibited substantial breadth. An underestimation of total T cell responses may have resulted from the TCR breadth and depth analyses. Among vaccine recipients, spike-specific TCR breadth exceeded that of placebo recipients.

This rearrangement joins TRBV24-1 to TRBJ1-2; 9 bases match TRBD1. This clonotype was obtained from a human donor who had recovered from COVID-19. The sequences come from peripheral blood, collected after recovery from COVID-19. CDR3 protein: CATSPRDRVRGGYTF. CDR3 bases: TGTGCCACCAGTCCGAGGGACAGGGTTCGAGGCGGCTACACCTTC.